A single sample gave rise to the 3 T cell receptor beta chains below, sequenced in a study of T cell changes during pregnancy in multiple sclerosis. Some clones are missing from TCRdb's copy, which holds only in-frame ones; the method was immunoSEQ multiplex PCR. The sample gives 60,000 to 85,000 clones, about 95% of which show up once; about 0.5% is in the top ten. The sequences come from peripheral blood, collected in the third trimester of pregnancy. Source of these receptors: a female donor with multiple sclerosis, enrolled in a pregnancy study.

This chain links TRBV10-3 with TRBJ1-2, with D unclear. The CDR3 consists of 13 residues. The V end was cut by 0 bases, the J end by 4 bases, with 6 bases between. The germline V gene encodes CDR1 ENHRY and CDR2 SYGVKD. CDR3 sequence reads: CAISESTSYGYTF. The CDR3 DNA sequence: TGTGCCATCAGTGAGTCGACTTCCTATGGCTACACCTTC.

The chain's CDR3 is CASSRGGEKLFF. CDR3 bases: TGTGCCAGCAGCCGCGGGGGGGAAAAACTGTTTTTT. The rearrangement uses TRBV27 and TRBJ1-4; D may be TRBD1 (5 bases). Per the germline V gene, CDR1 is MNHEY and CDR2 is SMNVEV (reference sequence). With 6 bases removed from V and 8 bases from J, the gap between germline ends came to 10 bases. CDR3 size: 12 residues. The full variable domain, with the rest looked up from reference TRBV27 and TRBJ1-4, is EAQVTQNPRYLITVTGKKLTVTCSQNMNHEYMSWYRQDPGLGLRQIYYSMNVEVTDKGDVPEGYKVSRKEKRNFPLILESPSPNQTSLYFCASSRGGEKLFFGSGTQLSVL.

The DNA of the CDR3 is TGTGCCAGCAGCCTAGGAAGGAATCAGCCCCAGCATTTT. Residues: CASSLGRNQPQHF. V usage is TRBV7-3 and J usage is TRBJ1-5; D not resolved. The CDR3 consists of 13 residues. Germline V lookup: CDR1 SGHTA, CDR2 FQGTGA. Trimming left V 5 bases short and J 4 bases short, with 9 bases between.